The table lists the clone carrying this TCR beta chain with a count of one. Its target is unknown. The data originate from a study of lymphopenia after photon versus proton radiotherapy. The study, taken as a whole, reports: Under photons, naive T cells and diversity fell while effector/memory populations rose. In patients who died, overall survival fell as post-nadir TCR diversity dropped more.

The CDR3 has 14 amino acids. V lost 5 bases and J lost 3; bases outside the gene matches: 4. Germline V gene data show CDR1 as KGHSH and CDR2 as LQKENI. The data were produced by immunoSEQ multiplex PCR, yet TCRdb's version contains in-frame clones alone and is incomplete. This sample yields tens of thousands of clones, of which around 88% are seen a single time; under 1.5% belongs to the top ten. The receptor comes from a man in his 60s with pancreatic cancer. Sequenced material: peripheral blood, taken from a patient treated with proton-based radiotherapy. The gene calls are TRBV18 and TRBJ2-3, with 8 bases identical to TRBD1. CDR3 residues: CASSKDRGTDTQYF. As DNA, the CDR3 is TGTGCCAGCTCAAAAGACAGGGGAACAGATACGCAGTATTTT. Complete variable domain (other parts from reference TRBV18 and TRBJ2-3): NAGVMQNPRHLVRRRGQEARLRCSPMKGHSHVYWYRQLPEEGLKFMVYLQKENIIDESGMPKERFSAEFPKEGPSILRIQQVVRGDSAAYFCASSKDRGTDTQYFGPGTRLTVL.